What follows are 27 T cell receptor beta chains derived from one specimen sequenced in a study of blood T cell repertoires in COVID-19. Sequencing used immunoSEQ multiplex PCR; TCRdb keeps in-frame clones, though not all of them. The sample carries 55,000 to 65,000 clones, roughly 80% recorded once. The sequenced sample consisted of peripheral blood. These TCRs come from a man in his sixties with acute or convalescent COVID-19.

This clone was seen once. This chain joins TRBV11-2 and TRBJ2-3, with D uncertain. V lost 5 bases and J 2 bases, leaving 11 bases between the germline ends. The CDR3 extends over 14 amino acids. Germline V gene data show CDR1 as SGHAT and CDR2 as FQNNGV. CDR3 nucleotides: TGTGCCAGCAGCCCCCGAAGCACCACAGATACGCAGTATTTT. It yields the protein CASSPRSTTDTQYF.

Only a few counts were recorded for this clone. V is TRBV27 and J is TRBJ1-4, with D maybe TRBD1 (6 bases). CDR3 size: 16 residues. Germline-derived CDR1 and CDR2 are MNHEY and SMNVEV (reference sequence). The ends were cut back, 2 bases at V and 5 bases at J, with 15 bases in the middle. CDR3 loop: CASSLRGGQFNEKLFF. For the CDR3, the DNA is TGTGCCAGCAGTTTACGGGGGGGACAATTCAATGAAAAACTGTTTTTT.

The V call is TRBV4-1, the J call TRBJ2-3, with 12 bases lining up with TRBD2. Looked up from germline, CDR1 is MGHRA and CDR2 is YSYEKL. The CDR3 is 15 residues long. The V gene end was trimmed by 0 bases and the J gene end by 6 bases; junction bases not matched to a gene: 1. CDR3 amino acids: CASSQDGLAGDTQYF. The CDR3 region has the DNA TGCGCCAGCAGCCAAGATGGACTAGCGGGGGATACGCAGTATTTT.

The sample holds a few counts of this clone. Written as DNA, the CDR3 is TGTGCCAGCAGTTGGTCAGCGTCGAACACTGAAGCTTTCTTT. It is translated as CASSWSASNTEAFF. The rearrangement uses TRBV6-5 and TRBJ1-1; D gene uncertain. V dropped 4 bases and J dropped 1 base, with 10 bases sitting between them. This CDR3 has 14 residues. CDR1 and CDR2 (germline): MNHEY, SVGAGI.

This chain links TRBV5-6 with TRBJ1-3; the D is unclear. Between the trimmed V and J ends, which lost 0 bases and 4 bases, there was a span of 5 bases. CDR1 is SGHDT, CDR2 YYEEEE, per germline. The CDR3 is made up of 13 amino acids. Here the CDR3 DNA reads TGTGCCAGCAGCTTGGATGCGGGAAACACCATATATTTT. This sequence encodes CASSLDAGNTIYF.

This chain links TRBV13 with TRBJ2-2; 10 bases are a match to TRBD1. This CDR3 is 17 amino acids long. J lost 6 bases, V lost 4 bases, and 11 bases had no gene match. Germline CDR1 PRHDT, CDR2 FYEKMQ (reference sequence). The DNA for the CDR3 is TGTGCCAGCAGCTCGGCGGCGGACAGGGGGAAATCCGGGGAGCTGTTTTTT. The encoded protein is CASSSAADRGKSGELFF.

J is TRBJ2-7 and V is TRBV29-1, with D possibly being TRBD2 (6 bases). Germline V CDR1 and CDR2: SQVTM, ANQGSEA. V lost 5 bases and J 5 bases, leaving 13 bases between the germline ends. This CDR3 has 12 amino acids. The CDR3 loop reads CSVWGDVHEQYF. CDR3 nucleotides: TGCAGCGTTTGGGGGGACGTCCACGAGCAGTACTTC.

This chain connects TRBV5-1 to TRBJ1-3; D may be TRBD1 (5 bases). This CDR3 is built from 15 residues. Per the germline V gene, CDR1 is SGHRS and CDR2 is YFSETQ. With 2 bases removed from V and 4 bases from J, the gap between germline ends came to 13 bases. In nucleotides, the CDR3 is TGCGCCAGCAGCTTCCTAGGGGCGGAAGGAAACACCATATATTTT. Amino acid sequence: CASSFLGAEGNTIYF.

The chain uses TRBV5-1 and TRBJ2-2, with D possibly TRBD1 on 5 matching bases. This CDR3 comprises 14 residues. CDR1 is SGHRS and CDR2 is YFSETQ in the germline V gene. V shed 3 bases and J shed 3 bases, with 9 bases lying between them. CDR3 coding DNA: TGCGCCAGCAGCTCCCAGGGCCACACCGGGGAGCTGTTTTTT. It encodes CASSSQGHTGELFF.

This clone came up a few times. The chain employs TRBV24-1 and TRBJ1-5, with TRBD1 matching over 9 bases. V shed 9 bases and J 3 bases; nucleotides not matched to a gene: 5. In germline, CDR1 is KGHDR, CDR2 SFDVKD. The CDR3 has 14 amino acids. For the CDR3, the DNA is TGTGCCACCGAGGGGACAGGGAACAATCAGCCCCAGCATTTT. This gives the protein CATEGTGNNQPQHF.

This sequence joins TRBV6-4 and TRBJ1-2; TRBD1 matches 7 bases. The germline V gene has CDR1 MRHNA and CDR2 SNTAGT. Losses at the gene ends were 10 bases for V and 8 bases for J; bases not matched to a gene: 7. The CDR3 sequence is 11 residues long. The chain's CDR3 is CAIDRAEGYTF. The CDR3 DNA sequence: TGTGCCATCGACAGGGCGGAAGGCTACACCTTC.

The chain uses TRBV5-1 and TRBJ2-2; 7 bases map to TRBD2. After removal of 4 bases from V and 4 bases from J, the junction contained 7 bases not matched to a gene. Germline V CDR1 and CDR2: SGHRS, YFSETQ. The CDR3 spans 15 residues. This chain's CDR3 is CASSRAGGGTGELFF. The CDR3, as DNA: TGCGCCAGCAGCCGTGCTGGGGGGGGCACCGGGGAGCTGTTTTTT.

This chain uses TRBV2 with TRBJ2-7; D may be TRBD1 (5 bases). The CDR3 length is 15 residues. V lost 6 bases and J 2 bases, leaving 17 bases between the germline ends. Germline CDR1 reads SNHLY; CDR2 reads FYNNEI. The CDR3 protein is CASSGTGKGAYEQYF. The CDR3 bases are TGTGCCAGCAGCGGAACCGGTAAAGGGGCCTACGAGCAGTACTTC.

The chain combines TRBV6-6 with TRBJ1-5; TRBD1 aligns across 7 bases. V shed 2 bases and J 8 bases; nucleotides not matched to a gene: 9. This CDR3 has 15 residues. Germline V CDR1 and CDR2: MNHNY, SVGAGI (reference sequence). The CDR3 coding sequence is TGTGCCAGCAGTTACACAGGACAGGTCGGGGAGCCCCAGCATTTT. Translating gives CASSYTGQVGEPQHF.

The CDR3 DNA follows: TGTGCCAGTAGTATATCAGGGGGGTCCTACAATGAGCAGTTCTTC. Translation gives CASSISGGSYNEQFF. The chain recombines TRBV19 with TRBJ2-1; D is perhaps TRBD1 (7 bases). V gave up 2 bases and J gave up 1 base, with 9 bases separating them. Germline CDR1 and CDR2: LNHDA and SQIVND (reference sequence). The CDR3 extends over 15 amino acids.

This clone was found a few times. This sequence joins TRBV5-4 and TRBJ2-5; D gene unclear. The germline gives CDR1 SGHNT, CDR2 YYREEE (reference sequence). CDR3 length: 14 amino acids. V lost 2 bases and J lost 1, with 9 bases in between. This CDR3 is CASSFGDRQETQYF. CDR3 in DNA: TGTGCCAGCAGCTTTGGAGACCGCCAAGAGACCCAGTACTTC.

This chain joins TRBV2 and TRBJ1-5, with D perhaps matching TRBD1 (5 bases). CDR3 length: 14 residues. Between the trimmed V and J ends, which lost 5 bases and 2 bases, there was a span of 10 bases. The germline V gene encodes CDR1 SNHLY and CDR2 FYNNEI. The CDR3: CASSRGTGNQPQHF. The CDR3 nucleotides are TGTGCCAGCAGTCGGGGGACGGGCAATCAGCCCCAGCATTTT.

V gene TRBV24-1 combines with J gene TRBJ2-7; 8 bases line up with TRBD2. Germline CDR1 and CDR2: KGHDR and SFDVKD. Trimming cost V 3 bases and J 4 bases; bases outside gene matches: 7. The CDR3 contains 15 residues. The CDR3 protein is CATSDKGLGIYEQYF. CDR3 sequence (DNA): TGTGCCACCAGTGATAAGGGACTAGGGATTTACGAGCAGTACTTC.

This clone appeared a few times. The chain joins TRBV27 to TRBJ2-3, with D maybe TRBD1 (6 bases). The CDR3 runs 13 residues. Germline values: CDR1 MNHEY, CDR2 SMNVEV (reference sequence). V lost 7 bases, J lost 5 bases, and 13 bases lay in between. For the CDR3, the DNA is TGTGCCAGCACCCAATTAGGGGGAGATACGCAGTATTTT. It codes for CASTQLGGDTQYF.

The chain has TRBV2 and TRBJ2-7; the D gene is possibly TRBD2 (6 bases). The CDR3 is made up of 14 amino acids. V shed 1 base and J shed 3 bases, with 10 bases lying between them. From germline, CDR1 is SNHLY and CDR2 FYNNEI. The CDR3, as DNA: TGTGCCAGCAGTGAAGGCCCTAGCGTCTACGAGCAGTACTTC. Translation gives CASSEGPSVYEQYF.

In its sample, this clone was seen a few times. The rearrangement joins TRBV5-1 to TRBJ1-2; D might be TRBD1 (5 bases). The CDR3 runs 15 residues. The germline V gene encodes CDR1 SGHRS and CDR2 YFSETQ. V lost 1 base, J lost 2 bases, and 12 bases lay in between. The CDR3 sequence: CASSLSPGGNYGYTF. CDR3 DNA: TGCGCCAGCAGCTTGTCCCCGGGGGGGAACTATGGCTACACCTTC. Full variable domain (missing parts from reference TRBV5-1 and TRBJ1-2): KAGVTQTPRYLIKTRGQQVTLSCSPISGHRSVSWYQQTPGQGLQFLFEYFSETQRNKGNFPGRFSGRQFSNSRSEMNVSTLELGDSALYLCASSLSPGGNYGYTFGSGTRLTVV.

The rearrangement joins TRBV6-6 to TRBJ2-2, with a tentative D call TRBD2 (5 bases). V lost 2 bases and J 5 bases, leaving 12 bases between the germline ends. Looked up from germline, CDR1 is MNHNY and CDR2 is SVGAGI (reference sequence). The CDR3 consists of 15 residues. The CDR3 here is CASSYAGGETGELFF. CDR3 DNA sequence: TGTGCCAGCAGTTACGCCGGTGGGGAGACCGGGGAGCTGTTTTTT.

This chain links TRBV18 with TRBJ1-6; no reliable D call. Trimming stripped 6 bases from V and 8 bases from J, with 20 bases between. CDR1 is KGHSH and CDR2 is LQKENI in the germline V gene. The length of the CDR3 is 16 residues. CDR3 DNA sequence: TGTGCCAGCTCGTCGCCGACTGGGTCCAATTATTCACCCCTCCACTTT. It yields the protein CASSSPTGSNYSPLHF. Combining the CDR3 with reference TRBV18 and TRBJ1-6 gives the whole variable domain NAGVMQNPRHLVRRRGQEARLRCSPMKGHSHVYWYRQLPEEGLKFMVYLQKENIIDESGMPKERFSAEFPKEGPSILRIQQVVRGDSAAYFCASSSPTGSNYSPLHFGNGTRLTVT.

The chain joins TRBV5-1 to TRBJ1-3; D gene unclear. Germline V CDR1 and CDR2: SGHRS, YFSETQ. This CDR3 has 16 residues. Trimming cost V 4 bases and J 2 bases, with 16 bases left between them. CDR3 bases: TGCGCCAGCAGCCAAGGTGCAACAGACCCTGGAAACACCATATATTTT. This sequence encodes CASSQGATDPGNTIYF.

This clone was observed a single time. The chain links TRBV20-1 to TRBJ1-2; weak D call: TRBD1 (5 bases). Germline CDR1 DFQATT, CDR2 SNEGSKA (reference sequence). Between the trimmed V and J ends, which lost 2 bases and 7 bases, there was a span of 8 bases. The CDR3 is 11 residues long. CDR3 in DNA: TGCAGTGCTAGATCGGGGGTTGGCTACACCTTC. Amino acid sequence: CSARSGVGYTF.

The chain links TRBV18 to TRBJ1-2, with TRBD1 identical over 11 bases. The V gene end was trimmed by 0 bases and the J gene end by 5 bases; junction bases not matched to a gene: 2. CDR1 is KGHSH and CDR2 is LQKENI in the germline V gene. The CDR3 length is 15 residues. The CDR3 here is CASSPPGQGAYGYTF. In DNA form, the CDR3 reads TGTGCCAGCTCACCACCAGGACAGGGGGCGTATGGCTACACCTTC.

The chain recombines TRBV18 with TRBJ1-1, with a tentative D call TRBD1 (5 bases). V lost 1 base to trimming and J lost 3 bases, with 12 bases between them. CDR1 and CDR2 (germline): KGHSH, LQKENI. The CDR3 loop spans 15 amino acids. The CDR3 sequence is CASSPRQGRDTEAFF. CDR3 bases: TGTGCCAGCTCACCACGGCAGGGAAGGGACACTGAAGCTTTCTTT.